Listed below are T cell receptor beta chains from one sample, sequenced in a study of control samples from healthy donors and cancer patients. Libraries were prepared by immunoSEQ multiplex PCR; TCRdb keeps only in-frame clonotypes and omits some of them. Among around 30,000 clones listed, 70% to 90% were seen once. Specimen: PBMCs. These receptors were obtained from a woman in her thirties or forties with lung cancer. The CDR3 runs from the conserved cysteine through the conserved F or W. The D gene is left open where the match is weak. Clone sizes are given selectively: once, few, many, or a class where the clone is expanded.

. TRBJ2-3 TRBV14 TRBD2 CASSQLAGGTTDTQYF TGTGCCAGCAGCCAACTAGCGGGGGGAACCACAGATACGCAGTATTTT
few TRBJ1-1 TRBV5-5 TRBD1 CASSIRDSEAFF TGTGCCAGCAGCATCCGGGACAGTGAAGCTTTCTTT
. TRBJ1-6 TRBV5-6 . CASSLAYGSSYNSPLHF TGTGCCAGCAGCTTGGCCTATGGGAGCTCCTATAATTCACCCCTCCACTTT
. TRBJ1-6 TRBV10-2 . CASSERWDSPLHF TGCGCCAGCAGTGAGCGTTGGGATTCACCCCTCCACTTT
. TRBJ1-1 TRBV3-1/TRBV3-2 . CASSRWGSGRLGTEAFF TGTGCCAGCAGCCGCTGGGGATCGGGACGGCTGGGCACTGAAGCTTTCTTT
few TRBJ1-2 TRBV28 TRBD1 CASSPGDRGLNYGYTF TGTGCCAGCAGCCCCGGAGACAGGGGGCTTAACTATGGCTACACCTTC
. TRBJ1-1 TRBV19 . CASSIGLTAEAFF TGTGCCAGTAGTATCGGACTGACGGCTGAAGCTTTCTTT
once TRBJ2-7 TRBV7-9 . CASSLATAGGHEQYF TGTGCCAGCAGCTTAGCGACGGCTGGGGGCCACGAGCAGTACTTC
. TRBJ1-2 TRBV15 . CATSRDQTEFYGYTF TGTGCCACCAGCAGAGATCAGACGGAATTTTATGGCTACACCTTC
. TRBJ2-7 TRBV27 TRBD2 CASSWGRGDDYEQYF TGTGCCAGCAGTTGGGGGAGGGGCGATGACTACGAGCAGTACTTC
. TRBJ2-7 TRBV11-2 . CASSATTGNEQYF TGTGCCAGCAGCGCCACAACAGGTAACGAGCAGTACTTC
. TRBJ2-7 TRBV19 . CASSPFLGSYEQYF TGTGCCAGTAGTCCATTCCTCGGTTCCTACGAGCAGTACTTC
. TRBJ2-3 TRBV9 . CASSVASRGTQYF TGTGCCAGCAGCGTAGCTTCGAGGGGTACGCAGTATTTT
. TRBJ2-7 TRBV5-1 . CASSLAEGRYEQYF TGCGCCAGCAGCTTGGCCGAGGGCAGGTACGAGCAGTACTTC
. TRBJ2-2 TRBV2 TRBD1 CASSRDREWTGELFF TGTGCCAGCAGTCGGGACAGGGAATGGACCGGGGAGCTGTTTTTT
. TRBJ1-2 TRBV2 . CASSGGHFYGYTF TGTGCCAGCAGTGGGGGACATTTCTATGGCTACACCTTC
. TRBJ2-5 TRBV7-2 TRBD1 CASSGGTGWIETQYF TGTGCCAGCAGCGGGGGGACAGGGTGGATAGAGACCCAGTACTTC
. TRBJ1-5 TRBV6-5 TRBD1 CASRRTGGGQPQHF TGTGCCAGCAGACGCACAGGGGGCGGGCAGCCCCAGCATTTT
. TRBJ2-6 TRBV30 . CAWSVGFSGANVLTF TGTGCCTGGAGTGTGGGTTTCTCTGGGGCCAACGTCCTGACTTTC
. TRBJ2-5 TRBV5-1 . CASSLTPTETQYF TGCGCCAGCAGCTTGACTCCTACTGAGACCCAGTACTTC
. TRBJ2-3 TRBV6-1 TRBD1 CASSDGDRGTDTQYF TGTGCCAGCAGTGACGGGGACAGGGGCACAGATACGCAGTATTTT
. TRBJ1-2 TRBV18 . CASSPGSVTNYGYTF TGTGCCAGCTCACCGGGGAGTGTGACTAACTATGGCTACACCTTC
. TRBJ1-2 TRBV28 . CATFPPLGAPHGYTF TGTGCCACTTTTCCCCCCCTGGGGGCGCCCCATGGCTACACCTTC
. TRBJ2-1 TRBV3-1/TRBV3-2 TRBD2 CASSRSGGASYNEQFF TGTGCCAGCAGTCGTAGCGGGGGGGCCTCCTACAATGAGCAGTTCTTC
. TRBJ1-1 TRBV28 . CASSLFGSLNTEAFF TGTGCCAGCAGTCTCTTTGGGTCATTGAACACTGAAGCTTTCTTT
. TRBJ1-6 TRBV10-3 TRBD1 CAISGTGENSPLHF TGTGCCATCAGTGGGACAGGGGAGAATTCACCCCTCCACTTT
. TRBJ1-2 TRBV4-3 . CASSVNRVAYGYTF TGCGCCAGCAGCGTCAACAGGGTTGCCTATGGCTACACCTTC
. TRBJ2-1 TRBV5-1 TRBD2 CASSTQRGGYNEQFF TGCGCCAGCAGCACACAGCGGGGGGGCTACAATGAGCAGTTCTTC
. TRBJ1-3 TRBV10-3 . CAISEAGPGNTIYF TGTGCCATCAGTGAGGCAGGGCCTGGAAACACCATATATTTT
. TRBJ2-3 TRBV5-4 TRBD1 CASSRDRNTDTQYF TGTGCCAGCAGCCGGGACAGGAACACAGATACGCAGTATTTT
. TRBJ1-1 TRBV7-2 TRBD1 CASSSDRVAFF TGTGCCAGCAGCTCCGACAGGGTAGCTTTCTTT
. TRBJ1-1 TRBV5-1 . CASSSRIGASTEAFF TGCGCCAGCAGCTCCCGAATCGGGGCGAGCACTGAAGCTTTCTTT
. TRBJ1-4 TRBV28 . CASSLGGYRNEKLFF TGTGCCAGCAGTTTGGGGGGTTATCGGAATGAAAAACTGTTTTTT
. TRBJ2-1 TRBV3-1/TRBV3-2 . CASSPTIGRSEQFF TGTGCCAGCAGCCCCACTATAGGAAGGTCCGAGCAGTTCTTC
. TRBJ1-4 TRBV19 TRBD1 CASSMRTGEGNEKLFF TGTGCCAGTAGTATGCGGACAGGGGAAGGTAATGAAAAACTGTTTTTT
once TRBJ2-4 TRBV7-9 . CASSLGSGPQNIQYF TGTGCCAGCAGCTTGGGATCAGGGCCCCAAAACATTCAGTACTTC
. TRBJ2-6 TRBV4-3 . CASSQDGLNSGANVLTF TGCGCCAGCAGCCAAGATGGACTCAACTCTGGGGCCAACGTCCTGACTTTC
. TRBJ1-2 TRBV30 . CAWGPGAGYGYTF TGTGCCTGGGGTCCGGGGGCGGGCTATGGCTACACCTTC
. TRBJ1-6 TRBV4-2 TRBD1 CASSQDSGGPPLHF TGTGCCAGCAGCCAAGATTCAGGGGGCCCACCCCTCCACTTT
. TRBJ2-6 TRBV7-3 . CASSLWTARSGANVLTF TGTGCCAGCAGCTTATGGACAGCCCGCTCTGGGGCCAACGTCCTGACTTTC
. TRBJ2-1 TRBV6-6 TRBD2 CASSYSGGVSNEQFF TGTGCCAGCAGTTACAGCGGGGGGGTTAGCAATGAGCAGTTCTTC